Below, one T cell receptor (beta chain) is given with its context. Its antigen is unknown. The data stem from a study of cytotoxic CD8 clonotypes in ibrutinib-treated CLL. Study in general: After a median roughly twelve months on treatment (6 to 36), response samples were drawn. Study-level findings and limits: At progression, clonality fell back toward baseline after rising at ibrutinib response. Starting clonality was above that of age-matched healthy donors and tracked circulating CD8+ T-cell counts.

Germline CDR1 is LNHNV and CDR2 is YYDKDF (reference sequence). The CDR3 consists of 18 residues. With 0 bases clipped from V and 5 bases from J, the junction kept 14 bases outside the gene matches. Method: immunoSEQ multiplex PCR; TCRdb's copy keeps in-frame clones and lacks some. The table includes some 50,000 clones, around 55% detected once. Investigators sourced approximately 2 micrograms of genomic DNA from cryopreserved PBMCs for TCR beta libraries. The sample consisted of PBMCs, taken after 24 months of ibrutinib treatment. The origin of this receptor is a human donor with chronic lymphocytic leukemia. The chain couples TRBV15 to TRBJ2-3, with 7 bases lining up with TRBD1. This CDR3 reads CATSREGRGQGVEDTQYF. As DNA, the CDR3 is TGTGCCACCAGCAGAGAGGGAAGGGGGCAGGGGGTCGAAGATACGCAGTATTTT.